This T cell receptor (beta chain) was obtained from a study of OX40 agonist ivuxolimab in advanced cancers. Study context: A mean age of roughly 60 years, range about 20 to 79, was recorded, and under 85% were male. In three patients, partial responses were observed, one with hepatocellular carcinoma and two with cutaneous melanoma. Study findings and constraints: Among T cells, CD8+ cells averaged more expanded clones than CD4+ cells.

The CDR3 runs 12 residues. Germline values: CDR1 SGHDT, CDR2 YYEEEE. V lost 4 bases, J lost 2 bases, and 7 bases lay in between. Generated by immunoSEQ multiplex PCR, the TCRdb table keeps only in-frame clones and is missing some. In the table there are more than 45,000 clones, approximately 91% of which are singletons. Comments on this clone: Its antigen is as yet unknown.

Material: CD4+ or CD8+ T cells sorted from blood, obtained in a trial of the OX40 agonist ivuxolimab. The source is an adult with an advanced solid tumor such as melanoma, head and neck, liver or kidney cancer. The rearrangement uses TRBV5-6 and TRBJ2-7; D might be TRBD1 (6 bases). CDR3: CASSRDTYEQYF. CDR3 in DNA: TGTGCCAGCAGCCGGGACACCTACGAGCAGTACTTC.